Ten or more counts support the clone carrying this TCR beta chain. The data are from a study of T cells after yellow fever vaccination. TCRdb analysed the 5' RACE reads with MiXCR anew, one entry per CDR3 protein. The table includes some 250,000 distinct CDR3 sequences, roughly 4% detected once. The CDR3 covers 15 residues. J lost 8 bases, V lost 5 bases, and 11 bases had no gene match. Germline V gene data show CDR1 as MGHRA and CDR2 as YSYEKL. This sequence originates from a man aged 18 to 29 who received the YFV17D yellow fever vaccine. The rearrangement links TRBV4-1 to TRBJ1-2; 10 positions agree with TRBD1. The material sequenced was PBMCs, taken 15 days after the yellow fever booster vaccination. The CDR3 DNA reads as TGCGCCAGCAGCTCACGTGGGACAGGGGTTTACGGCTACACCTTC. Translation: CASSSRGTGVYGYTF.